What follows are 5 T cell receptor beta chains derived from one specimen sequenced in a study of control samples from healthy donors and cancer patients. Libraries were prepared by immunoSEQ multiplex PCR; TCRdb keeps only in-frame clonotypes and omits some of them. The sample contains about 95,000 clones, around four fifths of which appear only once. Material: blood. The receptors derive from a man aged 25-40 years in good health.

The genes are TRBV7-6 and TRBJ1-6; tentative D call: TRBD1 (5 bases). The CDR3 consists of 16 residues. Looked up from germline, CDR1 is SGHVS and CDR2 is FNYEAQ. Trimming pared 3 bases from V and 8 bases from J, leaving 17 bases between. In nucleotides, the CDR3 is TGTGCCAGCAGCTTTCTACAGGAGCTAAGTGATTCACCCCTCCACTTT. Translation gives CASSFLQELSDSPLHF.

The chain uses TRBV11-3 and TRBJ2-7; D is uncertain. The CDR3 consists of 13 residues. Trimming cost V 4 bases and J 7 bases, with 14 bases left between them. The germline V gene has CDR1 SGHNT and CDR2 YENEEA. Written as DNA, the CDR3 is TGTGCCAGCAGCTCCCAACATGGTTGGGAGCAGTACTTC. It is translated as CASSSQHGWEQYF.

The rearrangement links TRBV4-2 to TRBJ1-1; the D gene is possibly TRBD1 (6 bases). V lost 2 bases and J 5 bases, leaving 9 bases between the germline ends. This CDR3 contains 13 residues. CDR1 and CDR2 (germline): LGHNA, YNFKEQ. In DNA, the CDR3 is TGTGCCAGCAGCCAATCAAGGGGGACTGAAGCTTTCTTT. This sequence encodes CASSQSRGTEAFF.

The V gene is TRBV2, the J gene TRBJ2-5, with 13 bases fitting TRBD2. CDR3 length: 15 residues. V trimming: 6 bases; J trimming: 5 bases; junction bases outside the gene matches: 6. Germline V gene lookup returns CDR1 SNHLY and CDR2 FYNNEI. CDR3 sequence (DNA): TGTGCCAGCAGGATTACGACTAGCGGGAGGGAGACCCAGTACTTC. Protein product: CASRITTSGRETQYF. Drawing the rest from reference TRBV2 and TRBJ2-5, the complete variable domain is EPEVTQTPSHQVTQMGQEVILRCVPISNHLYFYWYRQILGQKVEFLVSFYNNEISEKSEIFDDQFSVERPDGSNFTLKIRSTKLEDSAMYFCASRITTSGRETQYFGPGTRLLVL.

This chain joins TRBV9 and TRBJ2-2; TRBD2 agrees at 10 bases. V was clipped by 5 bases and J by 4 bases; unmatched bases: 8. Per germline, CDR1 SGDLS and CDR2 YYNGEE. CDR3 length equals 16 residues. Written as DNA, the CDR3 is TGTGCCAGCAGTGAACAAGCGGGGGGGCCCACCGGGGAGCTGTTTTTT. It encodes CASSEQAGGPTGELFF.